The 7 T cell receptor beta chains below were found in one sample sequenced in a study of shared clonotypes between healthy human individuals. Libraries were prepared by immunoSEQ multiplex PCR; TCRdb keeps only in-frame clonotypes and omits some of them. In the table there are over 750,000 clones, about 96% of which are singletons. Positive CCR7 selection of CD45RO-negative cells yielded the naive CD8 cells, and terminally differentiated effector memory CD45RA+ cells were excluded. The sequencing sample was made of naive CD8+ T cells sorted from blood. All receptors come from a man aged 25 to 40 in good health.

The chain links TRBV9 to TRBJ2-1; 7 positions match TRBD1. Unmatched junction bases numbered 10, after V lost 0 bases and J lost 10 bases. CDR3 length equals 15 residues. Germline-derived CDR1 and CDR2 are SGDLS and YYNGEE. DNA of the CDR3: TGTGCCAGCAGCGTAGGACAGGGCCCCAGCATGGAGCAGTTCTTC. Translated: CASSVGQGPSMEQFF.

The V and J genes are TRBV5-6 and TRBJ2-7; 7 bases align to TRBD2. The length of the CDR3 is 13 residues. Germline V lookup: CDR1 SGHDT, CDR2 YYEEEE. The ends lost 4 bases at V and 3 bases at J; junction bases unmatched: 4. The CDR3 region is CASSLGTNYEQYF. Here the CDR3 DNA reads TGTGCCAGCAGCCTCGGGACTAACTACGAGCAGTACTTC.

The chain recombines TRBV13 with TRBJ2-5, with a possible D match to TRBD1 (6 bases). There are 14 residues in the CDR3. V lost 4 bases, J lost 1 base, and 10 bases lay in between. Germline CDR1 and CDR2: PRHDT and FYEKMQ (reference sequence). DNA for the CDR3: TGTGCCAGCAGCTCCGCAGGGGCCCAAGAGACCCAGTACTTC. Protein: CASSSAGAQETQYF.

The chain couples TRBV19 to TRBJ1-5; TRBD1 matches 8 bases. With V trimmed by 7 bases and J by 2 bases, 7 bases remained unmatched. The CDR3 loop spans 15 amino acids. CDR1 is LNHDA and CDR2 is SQIVND in the germline V gene (reference sequence). The CDR3 protein is CASTPTGGGNQPQHF. The CDR3 DNA reads as TGTGCCAGTACCCCAACAGGGGGGGGCAATCAGCCCCAGCATTTT.

The rearrangement uses TRBV30 and TRBJ1-1, with 8 bases matching TRBD1. Germline V lookup: CDR1 GTSNPN, CDR2 SVGIG (reference sequence). This CDR3 is 13 amino acids long. V shed 3 bases, J shed 6 bases, and the junction held 6 bases outside the gene matches. In nucleotides, the CDR3 is TGTGCCTGGAGACAGGGGGTAGGGTCTGAAGCTTTCTTT. Its translation is CAWRQGVGSEAFF.

This clone was recorded once. CDR3 residues: CASSPIYQETQYF. CDR3 nucleotide sequence: TGTGCCAGCAGCCCCATCTACCAAGAGACCCAGTACTTC. V gene TRBV13 combines with J gene TRBJ2-5; no clear D. This CDR3 comprises 13 residues. V was pared by 5 bases and J by 0 bases, with 7 bases between. Germline CDR1 reads PRHDT; CDR2 reads FYEKMQ (reference sequence).

CDR3 in DNA: TGTGCCAGCTCCCTCGGCGGGCCCAATGAGCAGTTCTTC. Translation gives CASSLGGPNEQFF. The V gene is TRBV7-6, the J gene TRBJ2-1; TRBD2 is a possible D gene (5 bases). CDR1 is SGHVS, CDR2 FNYEAQ, per germline. The germline V and J ends were trimmed by 8 bases and 6 bases, with 14 bases remaining between them. This CDR3 has 13 residues.